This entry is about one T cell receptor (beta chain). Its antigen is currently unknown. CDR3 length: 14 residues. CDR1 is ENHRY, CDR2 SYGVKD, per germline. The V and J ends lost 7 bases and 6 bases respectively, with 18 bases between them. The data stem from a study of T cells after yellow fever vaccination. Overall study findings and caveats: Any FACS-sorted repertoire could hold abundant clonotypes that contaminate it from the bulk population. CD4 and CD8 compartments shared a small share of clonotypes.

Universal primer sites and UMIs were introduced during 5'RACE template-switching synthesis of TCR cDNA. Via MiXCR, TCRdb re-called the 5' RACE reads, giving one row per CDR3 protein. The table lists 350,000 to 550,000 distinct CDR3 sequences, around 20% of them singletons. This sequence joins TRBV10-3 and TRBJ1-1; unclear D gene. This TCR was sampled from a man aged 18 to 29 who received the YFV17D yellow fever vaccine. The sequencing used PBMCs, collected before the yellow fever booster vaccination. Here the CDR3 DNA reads TGTGCCATCAAACCGGGCTTCCGGGTCGCTGAAGCTTTCTTT. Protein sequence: CAIKPGFRVAEAFF.